Below, one T cell receptor (beta chain) is given with its context. TCRdb fed the 5' RACE reads into MiXCR, producing one record per CDR3 protein. The profile covers some 200,000 distinct CDR3 sequences, with over 9% appearing a single time and around 3.4% taken by the ten largest. Germline V CDR1 and CDR2: MNHEY, SVGAGI. Trimming cost V 6 bases and J 5 bases; bases outside gene matches: 9. CDR3 size: 14 residues. This record belongs to a study of T-cell memory formation after mild COVID-19. The receptor's source is a man younger than 35 who had mild COVID-19 (a few samples of this study predate the infection). Cell type and time point are not known. V and J are TRBV6-5 and TRBJ1-2, with 7 bases fitting TRBD1. Sample: PBMCs or a T cell subset sorted from them (not recorded which). In DNA, the CDR3 is TGTGCCAGCAGCCCCGGGCCAGGGGGGTATGGCTACACCTTC. This gives the protein CASSPGPGGYGYTF.